Each of the 27 T cell receptor beta chains below was sequenced from the same sample in a study of T cells in Graves' hyperthyroidism and ophthalmopathy (dated by TCRdb to the late 2010s). Library preparation was by multiplex PCR. Sequenced using an Illumina HiSeq 2000. TCR beta CDR3 regions were amplified from RNA transcripts. The first round of RT-PCR for the TCR CDR3 was performed with the HTBI primer set and the Qiagen OneStep RT-PCR kit. Using fastp at Q25 and MiXCR, TCRdb reprocessed the public reads and kept productive beta chains. Each entry merges the rows of one CDR3 protein and shows their most common DNA and genes. The sample table holds 700,000 or so distinct CDR3 sequences, of which around 17% were seen once. The ten largest account for about 8.4% of the sample. Input material: blood. These receptors originate from a young man with Graves' hyperthyroidism.

In its sample, this clonotype was seen a few times. The chain employs TRBV6-2 or TRBV6-3 and TRBJ2-3; 10 bases fit TRBD2. The V and J ends lost 10 bases and 1 base, in that order; junction bases with no gene match: 2. Germline V gives CDR1 MNHEY, CDR2 SVGEGT. CDR3 length equals 13 residues. The CDR3 is CATGLAGTDTQYF. The CDR3 bases are TGTGCCACCGGACTAGCGGGCACAGATACGCAGTATTTT.

The chain carries TRBV5-1 and TRBJ2-2, with D tentatively TRBD2 (7 bases). V lost 1 base, J lost 5 bases, and 12 bases lay in between. CDR1 and CDR2 from the germline V gene are SGHRS and YFSETQ. This CDR3 comprises 15 residues. CDR3 nucleotide sequence: TGCGCCAGCAGCTTGAACGGGGGGCGGACCGGGGAGCTGTTTTTT. This codes for CASSLNGGRTGELFF.

Remarks on this clonotype: A single base separates this from a much larger clone, so it may be a read error. The chain has TRBV6-1 and TRBJ1-4; D call uncertain. Deletions cut 3 bases from V and 4 bases from J, with 3 bases between. CDR1 is MNHNS, CDR2 SASEGT, per germline. CDR3 length equals 12 residues. CDR3 amino acids: CASSDFNEKLFF. DNA for the CDR3: TGTGCCAGCAGTGACTTTAATGAAAAACTGTTTTTT.

This clonotype was detected ten times or more. The V and J genes are TRBV7-8 and TRBJ2-2; D remains ambiguous. Per germline, CDR1 SGHVS and CDR2 FQNEAQ. V lost 5 bases and J lost 6, with 7 bases in between. The CDR3 length is 12 residues. CDR3 sequence reads: CASSQPPGELFF. The DNA of the CDR3 is TGTGCCAGCAGCCAGCCACCCGGGGAGCTGTTTTTT.

The rearrangement uses TRBV20-1 and TRBJ2-7; tentative D call: TRBD2 (5 bases). Trimming shortened V by 3 bases and J by 5 bases, and 8 bases separated the two germline ends. CDR1 DFQATT and CDR2 SNEGSKA come from the germline V gene (reference sequence). This CDR3 spans 11 amino acids. The CDR3 DNA sequence: TGCAGTGCTAGGGCGGAGGACGAGCAGTACTTC. This translates into CSARAEDEQYF.

This clonotype was detected ten times or more. The gene calls are TRBV29-1 and TRBJ1-1, with no clear D. Deletions cut 7 bases from V and 1 base from J, with 4 bases between. The CDR3 spans 10 residues. Germline CDR1 and CDR2: SQVTM and ANQGSEA. DNA of the CDR3: TGCAGCGCGAGGAACACTGAAGCTTTCTTT. This sequence encodes CSARNTEAFF.

The V call is TRBV4-1, the J call TRBJ2-7; 9 positions agree with TRBD2. CDR1 and CDR2 from the germline V gene are MGHRA and YSYEKL. This CDR3 contains 15 residues. Unmatched junction bases numbered 2, after V lost 1 base and J lost 1 base. The CDR3 is CASSQGTSASYEQYF. CDR3 nucleotides: TGCGCCAGCAGCCAAGGGACTAGCGCATCCTACGAGCAGTACTTC.

This clonotype was detected ten times or more. The chain joins TRBV29-1 to TRBJ2-5; the D is unclear. The ends were cut back, 8 bases at V and 1 base at J, with 8 bases in the middle. This CDR3 is built from 11 residues. Looked up from germline, CDR1 is SQVTM and CDR2 is ANQGSEA. The CDR3 DNA reads TGCAGCTGGAGACGCCAAGAGACCCAGTACTTC. Its protein is CSWRRQETQYF.

This clonotype appeared many times. The chain is built from TRBV6-1 and TRBJ2-7; TRBD1 matches at 7 bases. This CDR3 region has 14 residues. V dropped 11 bases and J dropped 3; count of bases not matched to a gene: 13. CDR1 and CDR2 from the germline V gene are MNHNS and SASEGT. As DNA, the CDR3 is TGTGCCGCCCAAGGGGGCAGCCAGAGCTACGAGCAGTACTTC. Translated: CAAQGGSQSYEQYF.

This clonotype was counted ten times or more. The chain joins TRBV7-9 to TRBJ2-3; 7 nucleotides match TRBD1. The V gene's germline CDR1 is SEHNR and CDR2 FQNEAQ (reference sequence). V was clipped by 5 bases and J by 6 bases; unmatched bases: 5. The CDR3 extends over 13 amino acids. CDR3 sequence: CASSPTGMDTQYF. The DNA of the CDR3 is TGTGCCAGCAGCCCGACAGGGATGGATACGCAGTATTTT.

This chain connects TRBV20-1 to TRBJ1-1; D not resolved. Germline-derived CDR1 and CDR2 are DFQATT and SNEGSKA (reference sequence). The V end lost 5 bases, the J end lost 8 bases, and 21 bases lay between the germline ends. The CDR3 is 14 residues long. The CDR3 sequence: CSAGQKGKWREAFF. For the CDR3, the DNA is TGCAGTGCTGGCCAAAAAGGGAAGTGGAGGGAAGCTTTCTTT.

J is TRBJ2-4 and V is TRBV6-1; TRBD1 might be the D (6 bases). The CDR3 is made up of 14 amino acids. V dropped 5 bases and J dropped 4 bases, with 12 bases sitting between them. CDR1 MNHNS and CDR2 SASEGT come from the germline V gene. CDR3 in DNA: TGTGCCAGCAGTTTTGCAGGGGCAAAAAACATTCAGTACTTC. Translating it yields CASSFAGAKNIQYF.

This clonotype occurred a few times. The chain carries TRBV20-1 and TRBJ2-3; D ambiguous. Trimming cost V 6 bases and J 2 bases, with 9 bases left between them. CDR1 and CDR2 from the germline V gene are DFQATT and SNEGSKA (reference sequence). This CDR3 has 12 residues. CDR3: CSAYTNTDTQYF. The CDR3 DNA reads as TGCAGTGCCTACACCAACACAGATACGCAGTATTTT.

There are a few counts of this clonotype. The rearrangement joins TRBV28 to TRBJ2-7; the match to TRBD2 covers 10 bases. The CDR3 has 13 amino acids. Germline V gene data show CDR1 as MDHEN and CDR2 as SYDVKM. V shed 10 bases and J 7 bases; nucleotides not matched to a gene: 10. The CDR3 DNA reads as TGTGCCACTCTCCTAGCGGGAGTCGGGGAGCAGTACTTC. It codes for CATLLAGVGEQYF.

This chain uses TRBV6-1 with TRBJ1-2; D gene ambiguous. From germline, CDR1 is MNHNS and CDR2 SASEGT. CDR3 length: 12 amino acids. V gave up 4 bases and J gave up 5 bases, with 8 bases separating them. CDR3 sequence reads: CASSAALYGYTF. Written as DNA, the CDR3 is TGTGCCAGCAGTGCCGCCCTGTATGGCTACACCTTC.

The V gene is TRBV4-1, the J gene TRBJ2-7; 9 nucleotides match TRBD2. CDR3 length: 16 amino acids. Germline V gene data show CDR1 as MGHRA and CDR2 as YSYEKL. V was pared by 3 bases and J by 0 bases, with 6 bases of the junction left unmatched. Written as DNA, the CDR3 is TGCGCCAGCAGCCACCCTAGCGGGAAGAGCTCCTACGAGCAGTACTTC. This sequence encodes CASSHPSGKSSYEQYF.

This clonotype was observed at least ten times. The rearrangement joins TRBV28 to TRBJ2-2, with D perhaps TRBD1 (6 bases). V dropped 5 bases and J dropped 3 bases, with 10 bases sitting between them. From germline, CDR1 is MDHEN and CDR2 SYDVKM. This CDR3 spans 14 amino acids. Here the CDR3 DNA reads TGTGCCAGCAGTCAGGGGTTATACACCGGGGAGCTGTTTTTT. This sequence encodes CASSQGLYTGELFF.

Points on this clonotype: A much larger clone sits a single nucleotide away, making a read error possible. The CDR3 does not end in the conserved phenylalanine or tryptophan, so this is likely a read error. The chain carries TRBV27 and TRBJ2-3, with D unresolved. Germline-derived CDR1 and CDR2 are MNHEY and SMNVEV (reference sequence). The CDR3 is 13 residues long. V was clipped by 6 bases and J by 1 base, with 8 bases between them. CDR3 in amino acids: CASSGLGTDTQYL. As DNA, the CDR3 is TGTGCCAGCAGCGGCCTAGGCACAGATACGCAGTATCTT.

The table lists this clonotype with many counts. The rearrangement links TRBV28 to TRBJ2-7; TRBD1 is a possible D gene (5 bases). Per the germline V gene, CDR1 is MDHEN and CDR2 is SYDVKM. Trimming pared 5 bases from V and 5 bases from J, leaving 19 bases between. This CDR3 contains 15 residues. The DNA for the CDR3 is TGTGCCAGCAGTCTAAGGGGTGGAATCTTAGACGAGCAGTACTTC. Its protein is CASSLRGGILDEQYF.

The rearrangement links TRBV6-1 to TRBJ1-1; D gene unclear. The V end was cut by 3 bases, the J end by 6 bases, with 17 bases between. Germline V lookup: CDR1 MNHNS, CDR2 SASEGT. This CDR3 is 15 amino acids long. The CDR3, as DNA: TGTGCCAGCAGTGACTTTACGCGCGGGAGAGCTGAAGCTTTCTTT. Translating it yields CASSDFTRGRAEAFF.

This clonotype was picked up a small number of times. The chain uses TRBV30 and TRBJ2-1; D gene uncertain. Germline V gene lookup returns CDR1 GTSNPN and CDR2 SVGIG (reference sequence). This CDR3 region has 12 residues. The germline V and J ends were trimmed by 5 bases and 8 bases, with 13 bases remaining between them. Written as DNA, the CDR3 is TGTGCCTGGCAAGAGATAATAGATGAGCAGTTCTTC. Its translation: CAWQEIIDEQFF.

This clonotype was counted a few times. The V call is TRBV27, the J call TRBJ2-7; D is undetermined. The CDR3 spans 14 residues. V gave up 3 bases and J gave up 2 bases, with 11 bases separating them. Germline V CDR1 and CDR2: MNHEY, SMNVEV (reference sequence). Here the CDR3 reads CASSLPGSPYEQYF. DNA of the CDR3: TGTGCCAGCAGTTTGCCGGGTAGCCCCTACGAGCAGTACTTC.

This clonotype appeared many times. This chain uses TRBV20-1 with TRBJ1-1; TRBD1 agrees at 8 bases. CDR3 length: 13 residues. Looked up from germline, CDR1 is DFQATT and CDR2 is SNEGSKA (reference sequence). Unmatched junction bases numbered 16, after V lost 8 bases and J lost 11 bases. The CDR3 reads CSTTSHTWDRAFF. CDR3 DNA sequence: TGCAGTACTACCTCCCATACATGGGACAGGGCTTTCTTT.

This clonotype was observed at least ten times. The V call is TRBV2, the J call TRBJ2-3; TRBD2 aligns across 9 bases. The CDR3 has 14 amino acids. Trimming took 4 bases from V and 8 from J; bases not matched to a gene: 7. Germline values: CDR1 SNHLY, CDR2 FYNNEI. The CDR3 reads CASSVGGRATTQYF. The CDR3 DNA reads as TGTGCCAGCAGTGTAGGCGGGAGGGCCACTACGCAGTATTTT.

This clonotype appeared many times. The chain carries TRBV28 and TRBJ2-7; 7 nucleotides agree with TRBD1. J gave up 5 bases and V 5 bases, and 12 bases lay outside the gene matches. The CDR3 has 15 residues. In germline, CDR1 is MDHEN, CDR2 SYDVKM. CDR3 DNA sequence: TGTGCCAGCAGTCCACCGACAGGGAAGATCGACGAGCAGTACTTC. Translation gives CASSPPTGKIDEQYF.

This clonotype came up a few times. Germline is not matched at one junction end, which may reflect a read error. The V gene is TRBV20-1, the J gene TRBJ2-7; no reliable D call. Germline loops: CDR1 DFQATT, CDR2 SNEGSKA (reference sequence). The CDR3 covers 14 residues. CDR3 region: CSARGVHSSYEQYF. CDR3 nucleotides: TGCAGTGCCAGAGGTGTCCACAGCTCCTACGAGCAGTACTTC.

This clonotype was recorded at least ten times. The rearrangement links TRBV27 to TRBJ1-1; D ambiguous. Germline assignment: CDR1 MNHEY and CDR2 SMNVEV (reference sequence). This CDR3 comprises 13 residues. V was clipped by 8 bases and J by 1 base, with 11 bases between them. In DNA form, the CDR3 reads TGTGCCAGCTCGGACGAGAGGAACACTGAAGCTTTCTTT. This sequence encodes CASSDERNTEAFF.